This TCR beta chain was documented in a study of blood T cell repertoires in COVID-19. The overall study: Specimens from acute and convalescent COVID-19 originated in the United States, Italy and Spain.

In terms of age and location, participants ranged from roughly 18 to 95 years and lived in about 25 US areas. Data came from immunoSEQ multiplex PCR; TCRdb stores just in-frame clones and leaves some out. Of hundreds of thousands of clones listed, around 90% are singletons. The sequenced sample was PBMCs or T cells enriched from blood (not recorded which). The TCR originated in a woman aged 45-59 years with acute COVID-19.

The CDR3 bases are TGTGCCACCTCCCTGAGGGGGGGAGGTGGGTACGAGCAGTACTTC. Translating gives CATSLRGGGGYEQYF. This chain joins TRBV27 and TRBJ2-7; D might be TRBD2 (7 bases). This CDR3 comprises 15 residues. V gave up 10 bases and J gave up 4 bases, with 23 bases separating them. Per the germline V gene, CDR1 is MNHEY and CDR2 is SMNVEV (reference sequence).